The clone carrying this T cell receptor (beta chain) was found many times. Its antigen is not identified. The data are from a study of identical twins. General study points: Beta out-of-frame sequences displayed a weaker excess of sharing between twins. Possibly, invariant MAIT and iNKT cells partly confounded zero-insertion analyses.

A template switching step contributed a universal primer site, while unique molecular identifiers were present in the cDNA. TCRdb analysed the 5' RACE reads with MiXCR anew, one entry per CDR3 protein. Counted here are 250,000 to 300,000 distinct CDR3 sequences, about 8% occurring once; the ten biggest clones make up approximately 3%. The germline CDR1 and CDR2 sequences are SQVTM and ANQGSEA. V was cut by 3 bases and J by 2 bases, with 13 bases left in between. This CDR3 spans 14 amino acids. Among all donors, each was a healthy Caucasian. These data were also reused for a study on yellow fever vaccine responses in identical twins.

This clonotype originated in a young woman in good health. The chain carries TRBV29-1 and TRBJ1-1; D is perhaps TRBD1 (6 bases). Sequenced input: CD8+ T cells sorted from blood. CDR3 DNA sequence: TGCAGCGTTGAGGCCGGGACAACCAACACTGAAGCTTTCTTT. Its translation is CSVEAGTTNTEAFF.